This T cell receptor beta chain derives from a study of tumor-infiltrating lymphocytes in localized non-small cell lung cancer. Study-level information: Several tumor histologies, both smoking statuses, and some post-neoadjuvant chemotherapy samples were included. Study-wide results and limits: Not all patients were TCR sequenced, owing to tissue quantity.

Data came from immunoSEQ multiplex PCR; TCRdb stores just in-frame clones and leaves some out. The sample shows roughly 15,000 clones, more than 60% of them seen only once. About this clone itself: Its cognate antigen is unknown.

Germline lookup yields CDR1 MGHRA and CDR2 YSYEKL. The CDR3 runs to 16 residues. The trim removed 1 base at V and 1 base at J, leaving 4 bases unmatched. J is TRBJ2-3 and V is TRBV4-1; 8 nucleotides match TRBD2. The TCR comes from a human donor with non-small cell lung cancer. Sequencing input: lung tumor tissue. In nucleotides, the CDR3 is TGCGCCAGCAGCCAAGTACAACTAGCGGGCACAGATACGCAGTATTTT. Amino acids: CASSQVQLAGTDTQYF.